The TCR beta chain under discussion was sequenced for a study of long-term antiretroviral therapy in people with HIV (dated by TCRdb to between 2021 and 2024). Turning to the overall study: The earliest samples were collected approximately a decade before the 2015 WHO recommendation for immediate ART, a period when ART was typically delayed until CD4 counts fell. No cross-contamination during QIAcube processing was seen in test extractions of a monoclonal T-cell line run alongside 33 polyclonal samples. A retrospective serial study tested whether changes in peripheral blood TRB repertoire composition and diversity were associated with ART initiation and durable HIV suppression. From over 25 adults with confirmed HIV infection, the cohort provided 150 to 200 cryopreserved PBMC samples, gathered serially across a mean of approximately six years (range 1-12). Among the 30 or so participants with HIV, ten to eleven were female.

Participants were included only if at least one PBMC sample before ART initiation and at least two post-ART samples were available. Every participant with HIV received treatment in the United States of America. Cryopreserved samples of about 0.95-11 million PBMC were thawed and washed before DNA extraction. At the time of the earliest PBMC sample, participants with HIV were aged between about 23 and 54 years. Each participant contributed PBMC samples from 1-4 timepoints before ART initiation and 2-8 timepoints after ART initiation, with a median of 7 samples. For every participant, serial HIV viral load, CD4+ T-cell count, ART history and demographic data were obtained. Genomic DNA was extracted from unsorted PBMC with a Qiagen kit on a QIAcube, with processing performed in batches of 12 samples. Points the paper makes about the study in general: CDR3 length ranges in HIV repertoires were narrower than in controls, and network structure suggested an antigen-experienced repertoire with only a slight naive shift after ART. No data were available on ART adherence, viral resistance or therapy changes, limiting inferences about post-ART repertoire changes. A significant increase in TRB diversity was found to be associated with ART initiation, although TRB diversity was observed to remain significantly below that of transplant donor controls even after long-term ART. Unsorted PBMC were profiled instead of sorted CD4+ and CD8+ T cells because pre-ART samples had limited cell numbers. Expanded TRB clones identified before ART initiation dominated the repertoire at all time points, although this dominance fluctuated and declined in many PLHIV after ART. The samples span the years 2004 to 2017, and the ART regimens used at that time may not be as effective as current regimens. Owing to limited PBMC availability, only the TCR beta chain was sequenced, without alpha chain pairing.

As concerns this clone: Its antigen is unknown. No qualities accompany the bases; no much larger clone lies one base away.

Trimming takes 5 bases from V and 8 bases from J, and the germline ends sit 15 bases apart. For CDR1 and CDR2, the germline V gene lists MNHEY and SVGAGI. The CDR3, from cysteine to phenylalanine, totals 13 residues. The read is trimmed to its CDR3 DNA, 39 bases read in frame from base 1. The immunoSEQ hsTCRB v3.0 assay was used at survey level resolution for TRB variable region sequencing. A depth of roughly 35,000-55,000 T-cell genomes per sample was targeted for TRB sequencing. Pooled TRB libraries were sequenced on an Illumina MiSeq with a v3 150-cycle kit. Regarding the original processing steps: Analysis of repertoires was carried out in R inside a reproducible Nextflow workflow spanning QC, data transformation and analysis. LymphoSeq2, an R package for AIRR-Seq data exploration, was used to implement custom analyses. A few samples yielding fewer than 5000 total TRB sequences were excluded, leaving about 190 analyzed HIV repertoires. Among the 170 to 200 retained HIV repertoires, fewer than 65 were collected before ART initiation and 120 to 140 after ART initiation. Each repertoire was downsampled to 5000 TRB nucleotide sequences, and summary statistics were averaged across 100 downsampling iterations. Only TRB sequences with CDR3 regions of at least seven amino acids were retained for analysis. A Shannon entropy-derived clonality score and the Gini coefficient were used to measure diversity. In repertoire networks, the top 5000 CDR3 amino acid sequences were linked whenever an edit distance of one separated two sequences. GLIPH2 predicted antigen specificity groups and MHC restriction for TRB CDR3 amino acid sequences. To flag known associations with CMV, EBV, HIV or tissue antigens, CDR3 amino acid sequences were compared against VDJdb and McPAS-TCR. Pre-ART, post-ART and control groups were compared with Wilcoxon signed-rank tests and Holm-Bonferroni correction. Held by TCRdb, this immuneACCESS table contains in-frame sequences only and omits some clones. Under half of the omission traces to an unresolved V gene where checked; the cause of the rest is unknown. That table is the source of V, J and clone size, and D and trimming were worked out from the DNA. The sample includes about 9,100 clones, with roughly 80% observed a single time. Approximately 15% of the sample is taken by the ten largest.

The chain is assembled from TRBV6-5 and TRBJ1-2; the D gene is possibly TRBD1, with 5 bases matching. This clonotype originated in a man aged 25-40 years with HIV. The specimen comprised unsorted PBMCs, sampled 0.4 years before starting antiretroviral therapy. The DNA sequence reads TGTGCCAGCAGTGACCCCGGGGACTCCGGCTACACCTTC. This gives the protein CASSDPGDSGYTF.